Presented here are 4 T cell receptor beta chains from one specimen sequenced in a study of CD8+ T cells in alopecia areata. Extracted from the samples, RNA was reverse transcribed into cDNA to serve as the sequencing template. This table comes from immunoSEQ multiplex PCR, and its TCRdb copy is limited to in-frame clones, with some not included. The sample records 120,000 or so clones, about 50% being singletons. The source material was NKG2D-low CD8+ T cells sorted from blood. The receptors were gathered from a human donor with alopecia areata.

The chain carries TRBV28 and TRBJ2-5; a weak D match, TRBD1 (5 bases). Germline CDR1 and CDR2: MDHEN and SYDVKM. V was trimmed by 5 bases and J by 8 bases, leaving 6 bases between them. The CDR3 is made up of 10 amino acids. CDR3 sequence: CASSGATQYF. For the CDR3, the DNA is TGTGCCAGCAGTGGGGCCACCCAGTACTTC.

The chain recombines TRBV30 with TRBJ2-2; D call uncertain. The CDR3 loop spans 11 amino acids. The ends were cut back, 1 base at V and 6 bases at J, with 3 bases in the middle. Germline assignment: CDR1 GTSNPN and CDR2 SVGIG (reference sequence). The CDR3 DNA is TGTGCCTGGAGTGGGGCCGGGGAGCTGTTTTTT. It specifies CAWSGAGELFF.

The rearrangement joins TRBV29-1 to TRBJ1-2, with D maybe TRBD1 (6 bases). Germline V gene data show CDR1 as SQVTM and CDR2 as ANQGSEA. V was cut by 3 bases and J by 4 bases, with 18 bases left in between. This CDR3 is built from 15 residues. CDR3 in amino acids: CSVEGKSQGGYGYTF. The CDR3 region has the DNA TGCAGCGTTGAGGGGAAATCACAGGGCGGCTATGGCTACACCTTC.

This clone was picked up a small number of times. The genes are TRBV29-1 and TRBJ2-1, with 11 bases fitting TRBD1. The germline gives CDR1 SQVTM, CDR2 ANQGSEA. This CDR3 is 12 amino acids long. After removal of 6 bases from V and 10 bases from J, the junction contained 5 bases not matched to a gene. Here the CDR3 reads CSVGTGGGEQFF. The CDR3 nucleotides are TGCAGCGTGGGGACAGGGGGAGGAGAGCAGTTCTTC.